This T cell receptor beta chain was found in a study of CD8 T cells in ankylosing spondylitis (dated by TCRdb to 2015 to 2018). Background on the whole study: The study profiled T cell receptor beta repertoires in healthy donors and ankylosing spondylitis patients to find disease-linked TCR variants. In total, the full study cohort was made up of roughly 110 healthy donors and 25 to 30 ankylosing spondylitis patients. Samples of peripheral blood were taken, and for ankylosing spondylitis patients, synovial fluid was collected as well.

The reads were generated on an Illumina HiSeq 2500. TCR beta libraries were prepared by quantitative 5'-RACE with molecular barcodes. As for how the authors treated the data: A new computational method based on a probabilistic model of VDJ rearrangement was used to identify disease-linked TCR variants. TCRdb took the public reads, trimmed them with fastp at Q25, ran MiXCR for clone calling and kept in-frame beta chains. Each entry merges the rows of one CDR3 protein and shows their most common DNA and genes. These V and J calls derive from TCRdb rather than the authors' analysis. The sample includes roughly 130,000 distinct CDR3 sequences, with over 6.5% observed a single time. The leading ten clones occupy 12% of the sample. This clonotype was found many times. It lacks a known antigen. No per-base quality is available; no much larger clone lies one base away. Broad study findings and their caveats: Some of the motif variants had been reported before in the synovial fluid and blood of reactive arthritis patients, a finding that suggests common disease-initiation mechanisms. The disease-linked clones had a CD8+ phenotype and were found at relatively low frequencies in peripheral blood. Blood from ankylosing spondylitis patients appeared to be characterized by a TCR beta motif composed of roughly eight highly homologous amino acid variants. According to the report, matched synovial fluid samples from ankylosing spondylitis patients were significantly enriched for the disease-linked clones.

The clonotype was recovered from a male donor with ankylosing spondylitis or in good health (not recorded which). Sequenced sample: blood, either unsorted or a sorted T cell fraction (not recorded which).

The sequenced DNA is TGCAGTGCTAGCGGACGGATAAATCAGCCCCAGCATTTT. The encoded protein is CSASGRINQPQHF. The sequence is built from TRBV20-1 and TRBJ1-5; the D gene remains uncertain. The CDR3 runs 13 amino acids, cysteine and phenylalanine included. Only CDR3 DNA is held: 39 bases, read in frame from base 1. In the germline V gene (reference sequence), CDR1 corresponds to DFQATT and CDR2 to SNEGSKA. V is reduced by 3 bases and J by 4 bases, leaving a spacing of 10 bases between them.